Here is one T cell receptor beta chain with its context. Which antigen it targets is not known. No much larger clone exists at a distance of one base, and base qualities are not known. Other DNA sequences of this sample code for an identical CDR3. This sample is part of a study of blood T cell repertoires in COVID-19 (dated by TCRdb to 2018 to 2020). Some background on the complete study: Collaborator samples came from the United States, Italy and Spain and covered acute and convalescent phases of COVID-19. The material from the prospective study consisted of cDNA or gDNA derived from T cells, B-cell-depleted T cells, or PBMCs. Subjects who had been exposed to COVID-19, were actively infected with it, or had recovered from it provided the deeply sampled blood TCRbeta repertoires that made up the dataset. The repertoires were released in a freely available public database meant as a resource for research on the immune response to SARS-CoV-2. The samples were drawn from two sources: the first 160 participants of the ongoing ImmuneRACE study, and some 1,300 subjects contributed by 6 global collaborators. A de-identified subject ID, COVID-19 status, age in years and sex were almost always included in the sample metadata. Where available, HLA class I and class II types were obtained from metadata supplied by the sample provider rather than from assay-based typing.

The CDR3 measures 14 amino acids from cysteine to phenylalanine. Solely the CDR3 DNA is kept, with 42 bases framed from the first base. A distance of 12 bases separates the germline ends of V and J, which lose 2 bases and 3 bases respectively. CDR1 SGHNT and CDR2 YYREEE were looked up in the germline V gene (reference sequence). Results and caveats for the whole study, not just this receptor: The amount of clinical and demographic metadata varied by source and participant and was provided uncurated.

TCRbeta CDR3 regions were amplified from genomic DNA by means of the immunoSEQ Assay, a bias-controlled multiplex PCR. Per the source publication's procedure: Nucleated cell counts per sample were estimated from amplification of reference gene primers within the assay. Sequence reads were collapsed and filtered to measure the absolute abundance of every unique TCRbeta CDR3 rearrangement. For each sample, productive Simpson clonality was calculated as the square root of Simpson's diversity index across productive rearrangements. TCRdb provides this immuneACCESS table in a form limited to in-frame rearrangements. Some clones are lacking; in checked studies, under half of them reflect an unresolved V gene, and why the rest are absent is not known. That table furnishes V, J and clone size, whereas the DNA furnished D and trimming. The sample contains 95,000 to 120,000 clones, roughly 82% of them found a single time. In total, the top ten clones hold about 8.1% of the sample.

The collaborating institutions used their own protocols to collect whole blood in K2EDTA tubes. Collaborator samples were shipped for TCRbeta analysis as frozen whole blood, isolated PBMCs, or DNA extracted from either sample type. The sequenced material came from peripheral blood. The rearrangement combines TRBV5-4 with TRBJ2-7; possibly the D gene is TRBD1, per 6 matching bases. The origin of this receptor is a woman aged 40 to 50 with acute or convalescent COVID-19. The base sequence is TGTGCCAGCAGCTTAGAAGGGGGAGACTACGAGCAGTACTTC. Its protein product is CASSLEGGDYEQYF.